These 30 T cell receptor beta chains came from one sample sequenced in a study of monozygotic twins with inflammatory bowel disease. TCRdb reanalyzed the 5' RACE reads and collapses them to one entry per CDR3 protein, without DNA. This repertoire includes approximately 390,000 distinct CDR3 sequences. The sample comprised blood. These receptors were taken from a human donor with ulcerative colitis or Crohn's disease, or a healthy co-twin of an affected twin (not recorded which).

The chain uses TRBV10-3 and TRBJ2-3; TCRdb's D call of TRBD2 is untestable without DNA. Germline V lookup: CDR1 ENHRY, CDR2 SYGVKD. This CDR3 has 14 residues. CDR3 sequence: CAISGGTATDTQYF.

This sequence joins TRBV7-9 and TRBJ2-5. CDR1 is SEHNR and CDR2 is FQNEAQ in the germline V gene (reference sequence). CDR3 length: 14 amino acids. CDR3 loop: CASSLGAQQETQYF.

The chain recombines TRBV7-9 with TRBJ2-1; TCRdb proposes TRBD1, but this gene call is untestable without DNA. CDR1 is SEHNR, CDR2 FQNEAQ, per germline (reference sequence). The CDR3 runs to 13 residues. CDR3 protein: CASRQRAGSEQFF.

CDR3 loop: CASSPVEGNTIYF. The V call is TRBV25-1, the J call TRBJ1-3. Germline CDR1 is MGHDK and CDR2 is SYGVNS. There are 13 residues in the CDR3.

The rearrangement uses TRBV7-2 and TRBJ2-2. The CDR3 loop spans 12 amino acids. The germline gives CDR1 SGHTA, CDR2 FQGNSA. The CDR3 loop reads CASSLVPGELFF.

The chain is built from TRBV6-2 or TRBV6-3 and TRBJ1-1; TCRdb's D call of TRBD1 is untestable without DNA. The CDR3 is 16 amino acids. CDR1 MNHEY and CDR2 SVGEGT come from the germline V gene. The CDR3 protein is CASSYPAQGGNTEAFF.

The chain's CDR3 is CSAPRDGSYEQYF. The rearrangement uses TRBV20-1 and TRBJ2-7; TCRdb calls TRBD1, which cannot be checked without DNA. The CDR3 spans 13 residues. Germline lookup yields CDR1 DFQATT and CDR2 SNEGSKA (reference sequence).

The chain joins TRBV9 to TRBJ2-2; the TRBD2 assignment by TCRdb is unverifiable without DNA. Germline loops: CDR1 SGDLS, CDR2 YYNGEE. This CDR3 region has 14 residues. CDR3 loop: CASGLAGNTGELFF.

The chain is built from TRBV7-9 and TRBJ1-1. The CDR3 length is 17 residues. In germline, CDR1 is SEHNR, CDR2 FQNEAQ (reference sequence). The CDR3 protein is CASSPGGEGPLNTEAFF.

The chain uses TRBV12-3 or TRBV12-4 and TRBJ2-1. This CDR3 is 13 amino acids long. This CDR3 reads CASSSLSGNEQFF.

The chain employs TRBV25-1 and TRBJ1-2; without DNA, the TCRdb call of TRBD1 cannot be checked. This CDR3 region has 13 residues. CDR1 MGHDK and CDR2 SYGVNS come from the germline V gene. The CDR3 reads CASRPGGGYGYTF.

The chain uses TRBV19 and TRBJ2-3. Germline V gene data show CDR1 as LNHDA and CDR2 as SQIVND (reference sequence). CDR3 length: 12 residues. CDR3 in amino acids: CASSTGYDTQYF.

J is TRBJ2-5 and V is TRBV27; TCRdb names TRBD1, which stays unverified in the absence of DNA. This CDR3 has 14 amino acids. Germline values: CDR1 MNHEY, CDR2 SMNVEV (reference sequence). The CDR3 loop reads CASSSPTREETQYF.

This sequence joins TRBV29-1 and TRBJ1-2; no DNA is available, so the TRBD1 call from TCRdb remains unchecked. The CDR3 sequence is 11 residues long. Germline values: CDR1 SQVTM, CDR2 ANQGSEA. CDR3 residues: CSVDTQGGYTF. Complete variable domain (other parts from reference TRBV29-1 and TRBJ1-2): SAVISQKPSRDICQRGTSLTIQCQVDSQVTMMFWYRQQPGQSLTLIATANQGSEATYESGFVIDKFPISRPNLTFSTLTVSNMSPEDSSIYLCSVDTQGGYTFGSGTRLTVV.

This chain joins TRBV20-1 and TRBJ2-7; TCRdb's D call of TRBD1 is untestable without DNA. CDR1 and CDR2 from the germline V gene are DFQATT and SNEGSKA (reference sequence). The CDR3 covers 15 residues. The CDR3 region is CSALGDHRVTYEQYF.

The chain recombines TRBV7-9 with TRBJ1-1; TCRdb's D call, TRBD1, is unchecked because there is no DNA. The CDR3 length is 16 residues. CDR1 is SEHNR and CDR2 is FQNEAQ in the germline V gene (reference sequence). CDR3 region: CASSYDRDPPNTEAFF.

The chain employs TRBV7-2 and TRBJ2-1; TCRdb's D call of TRBD2 is untestable without DNA. Germline values: CDR1 SGHTA, CDR2 FQGNSA. The CDR3 has 14 amino acids. The CDR3 protein is CASSYLAGDGQQFF.

The chain joins TRBV2 to TRBJ2-2; TCRdb gives TRBD1 as the D gene, but with no DNA this cannot be confirmed. Germline CDR1 is SNHLY and CDR2 is FYNNEI. The CDR3 runs to 16 residues. The CDR3: CASSAPAGDGAGELFF.

This chain links TRBV4-3 with TRBJ1-4. Germline CDR1 is LGHNA and CDR2 is YSLEER. The CDR3 has 13 amino acids. The CDR3 sequence is CASSQFGNEKLFF.

The chain uses TRBV5-6 and TRBJ2-2. This CDR3 has 14 amino acids. Germline V lookup: CDR1 SGHDT, CDR2 YYEEEE. The CDR3 here is CASSSGLNTGELFF.

V gene TRBV29-1 combines with J gene TRBJ2-7. The CDR3 is made up of 12 amino acids. The germline CDR1 and CDR2 sequences are SQVTM and ANQGSEA. The CDR3 reads CSVTGTPYEQYF.

The rearrangement uses TRBV6-1 and TRBJ1-6; checking the TCRdb D call of TRBD1 is not possible without DNA. The CDR3 loop spans 16 amino acids. Germline lookup yields CDR1 MNHNS and CDR2 SASEGT. CDR3 protein: CASRDQGSSYNSPLHF.

This chain joins TRBV18 and TRBJ2-7; without DNA, the TCRdb call of TRBD1 cannot be checked. The CDR3 is 13 residues long. Germline CDR1 and CDR2: KGHSH and LQKENI. Here the CDR3 reads CASSAGTGVEQYF.

This rearrangement joins TRBV25-1 to TRBJ2-7; the TCRdb D gene call, TRBD1, has no DNA to confirm it. The CDR3 is made up of 13 amino acids. The germline V gene encodes CDR1 MGHDK and CDR2 SYGVNS. The CDR3 loop is CASSERQPGEQYF.

The CDR3 spells CSAQTSGRQTYEQYF. The chain uses TRBV20-1 and TRBJ2-7; checking the TCRdb D call of TRBD2 is not possible without DNA. The germline V gene has CDR1 DFQATT and CDR2 SNEGSKA (reference sequence). The length of the CDR3 is 15 residues.

CDR3: CASSESWQMSYQPQHF. The chain links TRBV6-1 to TRBJ1-5. CDR3 length equals 16 residues. Germline CDR1 and CDR2: MNHNS and SASEGT.

The chain has TRBV30 and TRBJ1-2. This CDR3 is 13 amino acids long. Germline V CDR1 and CDR2: GTSNPN, SVGIG (reference sequence). The CDR3 region is CAWSVRSVYGYTF.

The genes are TRBV3-1 and TRBJ2-1; the D call from TCRdb, TRBD1, cannot be confirmed without DNA. Germline CDR1 is LGHDT and CDR2 is YNNKEL (reference sequence). The CDR3 loop spans 14 amino acids. CDR3: CATRGGGAFNEQFF.

V is TRBV6-5 and J is TRBJ2-1. In germline, CDR1 is MNHEY, CDR2 SVGAGI. The CDR3 consists of 12 residues. CDR3 region: CASSYQAGEQFF.

V and J are TRBV7-9 and TRBJ1-2. The CDR3 length is 15 residues. CDR1 and CDR2 from the germline V gene are SEHNR and FQNEAQ (reference sequence). The CDR3 is CASRRGDGLRYGYTF.